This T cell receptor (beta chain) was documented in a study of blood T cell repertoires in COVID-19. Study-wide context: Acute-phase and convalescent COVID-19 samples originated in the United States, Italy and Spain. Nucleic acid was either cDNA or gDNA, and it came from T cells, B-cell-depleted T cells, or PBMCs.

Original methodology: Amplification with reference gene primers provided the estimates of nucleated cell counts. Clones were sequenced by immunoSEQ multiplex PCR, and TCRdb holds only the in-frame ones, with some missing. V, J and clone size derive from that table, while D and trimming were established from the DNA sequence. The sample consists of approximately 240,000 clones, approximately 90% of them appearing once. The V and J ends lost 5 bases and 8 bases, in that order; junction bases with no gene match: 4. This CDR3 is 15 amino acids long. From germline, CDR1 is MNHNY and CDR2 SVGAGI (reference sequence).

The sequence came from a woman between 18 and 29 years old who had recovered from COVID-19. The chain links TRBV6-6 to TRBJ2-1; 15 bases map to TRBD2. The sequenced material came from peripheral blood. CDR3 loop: CASSGTSGRSDEQFF. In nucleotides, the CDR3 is TGTGCCAGCAGTGGGACTAGCGGGAGGTCCGATGAGCAGTTCTTC.